Listed below are T cell receptor beta chains from one sample, sequenced in a study of shared clonotypes between healthy human individuals. Only in-frame clones appear in the TCRdb table, and some are missing; sequencing was by immunoSEQ multiplex PCR. The profile covers about 2.3 million clones, with roughly 92% appearing a single time and around 0.38% taken by the ten largest. Sequenced material: naive CD4+ T cells from PBMCs. All receptors come from a man younger than 30 in good health. Some clones in this sample may be carry-over from other donors' samples. The CDR3 runs from the conserved cysteine through the conserved F or W. Fields, in order: clone size, V gene, D gene, J gene, CDR3 protein, CDR3 DNA. D genes are given only for firm matches. Expanded clones are given a class, and other clones once, few, many or no size at all.

clone_size: .
v_call: TRBV28
d_call: .
j_call: TRBJ2-7
cdr3_aa: CASSILTSGTFYEQYF
cdr3_nt: TGTGCCAGCAGTATCCTTACCTCCGGGACATTCTACGAGCAGTACTTC

clone_size: .
v_call: TRBV7-9
d_call: TRBD1
j_call: TRBJ1-5
cdr3_aa: CASSAGTRQGRGQPQHF
cdr3_nt: TGTGCCAGCAGCGCCGGGACCCGACAGGGCAGGGGTCAGCCCCAGCATTTT

clone_size: .
v_call: TRBV6-1
d_call: .
j_call: TRBJ1-3
cdr3_aa: CASWASSGNTIYF
cdr3_nt: TGTGCCAGCTGGGCCAGCTCTGGAAACACCATATATTTT

clone_size: few
v_call: TRBV14
d_call: .
j_call: TRBJ1-2
cdr3_aa: CASSQGQGWGYTF
cdr3_nt: TGTGCCAGCAGCCAAGGGCAGGGCTGGGGCTACACCTTC

clone_size: .
v_call: TRBV7-2
d_call: .
j_call: TRBJ1-6
cdr3_aa: CASSLRRQGGSPLHF
cdr3_nt: TGTGCCAGCAGCTTAAGGCGGCAGGGTGGGTCACCCCTCCACTTT

clone_size: .
v_call: TRBV19
d_call: TRBD1
j_call: TRBJ1-2
cdr3_aa: CASSSHPDRSGGYTF
cdr3_nt: TGTGCCAGTAGTAGCCACCCGGACAGGTCCGGTGGCTACACCTTC

clone_size: .
v_call: TRBV5-4
d_call: TRBD1
j_call: TRBJ2-1
cdr3_aa: CASSLGTGDRDEQFF
cdr3_nt: TGTGCCAGCAGCTTGGGGACAGGGGATAGAGATGAGCAGTTCTTC

clone_size: .
v_call: TRBV18
d_call: .
j_call: TRBJ1-2
cdr3_aa: CASSPSEGQEDGYTF
cdr3_nt: TGTGCCAGCTCCCCTAGTGAGGGCCAGGAGGATGGCTACACCTTC

clone_size: .
v_call: TRBV28
d_call: TRBD1
j_call: TRBJ1-2
cdr3_aa: CASSLGQGRGYTF
cdr3_nt: TGTGCCAGCAGTTTAGGACAGGGTAGAGGCTACACCTTC

clone_size: few
v_call: TRBV18
d_call: .
j_call: TRBJ1-3
cdr3_aa: CASSRQTRNTIYF
cdr3_nt: TGTGCCAGCTCACGACAGACCCGAAACACCATATATTTT

clone_size: .
v_call: TRBV5-1
d_call: TRBD2
j_call: TRBJ2-5
cdr3_aa: CTSRFGLADQETQYF
cdr3_nt: TGCACCAGCAGGTTTGGACTAGCGGACCAAGAGACCCAGTACTTC

clone_size: .
v_call: TRBV28
d_call: .
j_call: TRBJ1-1
cdr3_aa: CASNLGVYEAFF
cdr3_nt: TGTGCCAGCAACCTGGGGGTATACGAAGCTTTCTTT

clone_size: .
v_call: TRBV7-3
d_call: .
j_call: TRBJ1-2
cdr3_aa: CASSLNPQLYGYTF
cdr3_nt: TGTGCCAGCAGCTTAAATCCACAGCTCTATGGCTACACCTTC

clone_size: .
v_call: TRBV6-1
d_call: TRBD1
j_call: TRBJ1-1
cdr3_aa: CASSIITGGAEAFF
cdr3_nt: TGTGCCAGCAGTATTATTACAGGGGGGGCTGAAGCTTTCTTT

clone_size: .
v_call: TRBV2
d_call: TRBD1
j_call: TRBJ1-4
cdr3_aa: CARGTAGNEKLFF
cdr3_nt: TGTGCCAGGGGGACAGCCGGGAATGAAAAACTGTTTTTT

clone_size: .
v_call: TRBV7-9
d_call: .
j_call: TRBJ1-1
cdr3_aa: CASSLLQVNTEAFF
cdr3_nt: TGTGCCAGCAGCCTCCTTCAGGTGAACACTGAAGCTTTCTTT

clone_size: once
v_call: TRBV6-5
d_call: .
j_call: TRBJ2-2
cdr3_aa: CASRSLPNTGELFF
cdr3_nt: TGTGCCAGCAGGTCACTCCCGAACACCGGGGAGCTGTTTTTT

clone_size: .
v_call: TRBV20-1
d_call: .
j_call: TRBJ2-3
cdr3_aa: CSAGASDTQYF
cdr3_nt: TGCAGTGCCGGGGCCTCAGATACGCAGTATTTT

clone_size: .
v_call: TRBV19
d_call: .
j_call: TRBJ1-1
cdr3_aa: CASSIDTVNTPKAFF
cdr3_nt: TGTGCCAGTAGTATAGATACCGTAAACACGCCCAAAGCTTTCTTT

clone_size: .
v_call: TRBV6-5
d_call: TRBD1
j_call: TRBJ2-2
cdr3_aa: CASSSTGVTGELFF
cdr3_nt: TGTGCCAGCAGCTCCACAGGGGTGACCGGGGAGCTGTTTTTT

clone_size: .
v_call: TRBV7-3
d_call: .
j_call: TRBJ2-2
cdr3_aa: CASSLGGTGELFF
cdr3_nt: TGTGCCAGCAGCTTGGGCGGCACCGGGGAGCTGTTTTTT

clone_size: .
v_call: TRBV5-6
d_call: .
j_call: TRBJ1-1
cdr3_aa: CASSNPDSGAFF
cdr3_nt: TGTGCCAGCAGCAACCCCGACAGTGGGGCTTTCTTT

clone_size: once
v_call: TRBV5-4
d_call: .
j_call: TRBJ2-7
cdr3_aa: CASSAHPYEQYF
cdr3_nt: TGTGCCAGCAGCGCTCATCCCTACGAGCAGTACTTC

clone_size: .
v_call: TRBV18
d_call: .
j_call: TRBJ1-1
cdr3_aa: CASSPFPEAFF
cdr3_nt: TGTGCCAGCTCACCATTTCCTGAAGCTTTCTTT

clone_size: .
v_call: TRBV28
d_call: .
j_call: TRBJ1-5
cdr3_aa: CASSPILRNQPQHF
cdr3_nt: TGTGCCAGCAGTCCTATTCTGCGCAATCAGCCCCAGCATTTT

clone_size: .
v_call: TRBV6-5
d_call: TRBD1
j_call: TRBJ2-7
cdr3_aa: CASSQTGVHEQYF
cdr3_nt: TGTGCCAGCAGTCAGACAGGGGTCCACGAGCAGTACTTC

clone_size: .
v_call: TRBV11-1
d_call: .
j_call: TRBJ2-1
cdr3_aa: CASSLGAGSSYNEQFF
cdr3_nt: TGTGCCAGCAGCTTAGGAGCCGGGAGCTCCTACAATGAGCAGTTCTTC

clone_size: .
v_call: TRBV19
d_call: .
j_call: TRBJ2-4
cdr3_aa: CASSPGEVEDIQYF
cdr3_nt: TGTGCCAGTAGTCCAGGGGAGGTAGAGGACATTCAGTACTTC

clone_size: .
v_call: TRBV5-6
d_call: TRBD2
j_call: TRBJ2-7
cdr3_aa: CASSPTGTSGYEQYF
cdr3_nt: TGTGCCAGCAGCCCGACCGGGACTAGCGGCTACGAGCAGTACTTC

clone_size: few
v_call: TRBV27
d_call: .
j_call: TRBJ1-5
cdr3_aa: CASSFNSNQPQHF
cdr3_nt: TGTGCCAGCAGTTTTAACAGCAATCAGCCCCAGCATTTT

clone_size: once
v_call: TRBV5-1
d_call: .
j_call: TRBJ2-1
cdr3_aa: CASSSDTSYNEQFF
cdr3_nt: TGCGCCAGCAGCTCTGACACGTCCTACAATGAGCAGTTCTTC

clone_size: .
v_call: TRBV28
d_call: TRBD1
j_call: TRBJ2-5
cdr3_aa: CASSPPGQGRETQYF
cdr3_nt: TGTGCCAGCTCACCTCCGGGACAGGGAAGAGAGACCCAGTACTTC

clone_size: once
v_call: TRBV7-6
d_call: .
j_call: TRBJ2-6
cdr3_aa: CASSSGVGGSGANVLTF
cdr3_nt: TGTGCCAGCAGCTCGGGGGTAGGAGGCTCTGGGGCCAACGTCCTGACTTTC

clone_size: .
v_call: TRBV7-9
d_call: .
j_call: TRBJ2-2
cdr3_aa: CASSPGTPRPTGELFF
cdr3_nt: TGTGCCAGCAGCCCCGGGACACCCCGTCCCACCGGGGAGCTGTTTTTT

clone_size: .
v_call: TRBV9
d_call: .
j_call: TRBJ2-1
cdr3_aa: CASSVVATLGPYNEQFF
cdr3_nt: TGTGCCAGCAGCGTAGTGGCAACCCTCGGACCCTACAATGAGCAGTTCTTC

clone_size: .
v_call: TRBV7-6
d_call: .
j_call: TRBJ1-2
cdr3_aa: CASTPQKDSNYGYTF
cdr3_nt: TGTGCCAGCACCCCGCAGAAGGACTCTAACTATGGCTACACCTTC

clone_size: .
v_call: TRBV15
d_call: .
j_call: TRBJ2-3
cdr3_aa: CATSSLSTDTQYF
cdr3_nt: TGTGCCACCAGCAGCCTTAGCACAGATACGCAGTATTTT

clone_size: .
v_call: TRBV5-8
d_call: .
j_call: TRBJ1-3
cdr3_aa: CASSYSLSGNTIYF
cdr3_nt: TGTGCCAGCAGCTACAGCCTCTCTGGAAACACCATATATTTT

clone_size: .
v_call: TRBV18
d_call: TRBD1
j_call: TRBJ2-2
cdr3_aa: CASSRGDRRSTGELFF
cdr3_nt: TGTGCCAGCTCGCGAGGGGACAGGAGATCCACCGGGGAGCTGTTTTTT

clone_size: .
v_call: TRBV27
d_call: TRBD1
j_call: TRBJ2-7
cdr3_aa: CASSSRTGGWYEQYF
cdr3_nt: TGTGCCAGCAGTTCTCGGACAGGGGGCTGGTACGAGCAGTACTTC

clone_size: .
v_call: TRBV6-5
d_call: .
j_call: TRBJ2-7
cdr3_aa: CASSYPSADNYEQYF
cdr3_nt: TGTGCCAGCAGTTACCCGTCAGCGGACAACTACGAGCAGTACTTC

clone_size: .
v_call: TRBV9
d_call: .
j_call: TRBJ1-4
cdr3_aa: CASSDGTNEKLFF
cdr3_nt: TGTGCCAGCAGCGATGGTACTAATGAAAAACTGTTTTTT

clone_size: once
v_call: TRBV30
d_call: .
j_call: TRBJ2-2
cdr3_aa: CAWHAGGFPNTGELFF
cdr3_nt: TGTGCCTGGCATGCTGGGGGGTTCCCGAACACCGGGGAGCTGTTTTTT

clone_size: .
v_call: TRBV5-1
d_call: .
j_call: TRBJ1-3
cdr3_aa: CASSLTGTQSSGNTIYF
cdr3_nt: TGCGCCAGCAGCTTAACCGGGACCCAGAGCTCTGGAAACACCATATATTTT

clone_size: .
v_call: TRBV2
d_call: .
j_call: TRBJ1-5
cdr3_aa: CASRKGVPDQPQHF
cdr3_nt: TGTGCCAGCAGAAAGGGGGTACCAGATCAGCCCCAGCATTTT

clone_size: .
v_call: TRBV5-1
d_call: .
j_call: TRBJ2-3
cdr3_aa: CASSLVPGGKDTQYF
cdr3_nt: TGCGCCAGCAGCTTGGTACCCGGGGGCAAGGATACGCAGTATTTT

clone_size: .
v_call: TRBV27
d_call: TRBD2
j_call: TRBJ2-5
cdr3_aa: CASSLRAGGPRTQYF
cdr3_nt: TGTGCCAGCAGTTTACGGGCGGGAGGGCCGAGGACCCAGTACTTC

clone_size: .
v_call: TRBV7-9
d_call: TRBD1
j_call: TRBJ2-7
cdr3_aa: CASSWYRGLGEQYF
cdr3_nt: TGTGCCAGCAGCTGGTACAGGGGGCTTGGCGAGCAGTACTTC